The clone carrying this TCR beta chain has only a few counts. No antigen is known for it. The assay was immunoSEQ multiplex PCR, and TCRdb's table has in-frame clones only and misses some. Of roughly 82,000 clones in the sample, around 83% were seen once. This sample is drawn from a study of T cell responses to AZD1222 COVID-19 vaccine. The study, taken as a whole, reports: Repertoire sampling happened only post peak T cell response. Spike-specific TCR breadth and depth were elevated following two AZD1222 doses. Donors, mostly white British, included more females; clonal diversity was possibly underestimated. Close to half of spike-specific TCRs reportedly recognize unmutated variant regions.

V lost 0 bases and J lost 8, with 16 bases in between. This CDR3 is built from 15 residues. Germline V gives CDR1 LGHNA, CDR2 YSLEER. Material: peripheral blood, obtained on day 0 of AZD1222 vaccination. The chain carries TRBV4-3 and TRBJ1-2; D uncertain. The receptor was derived from an adult in good health. CDR3 DNA sequence: TGCGCCAGCAGCCAAGAGAGGGCCACCCGAGGGGGCTACACCTTC. Amino acid sequence: CASSQERATRGGYTF.